This T cell receptor beta chain was identified during a study of Graves' ophthalmopathy and Graves' hyperthyroidism. As for the study in general: Hyperthyroidism was considered stable when no ophthalmopathy appeared within 18 months of follow-up.

Patients were excluded if they had other autoimmune diseases or uncontrolled infections, and likewise if pregnancy or lactation applied. Diagnosis was based on clinical symptoms, serum thyroxine, TRAb, thyroid ultrasound and orbital computed tomography. As concerns this clonotype: Its antigen is still unknown.

Study observations and caveats: Discriminating ophthalmopathy from stable hyperthyroidism, a 13-signature model attained a sensitivity of over 85% and a specificity of approximately 77%.

Trimming shortened V by 4 bases and J by 5 bases, and 23 bases separated the two germline ends. The germline gives CDR1 SSHAT, CDR2 FNYEAQ (reference sequence). This CDR3 has 17 residues. The TCR beta CDR3 regions underwent amplification from RNA transcripts. First-round RT-PCR relied on HTBI primers, and a second-round multiplex PCR came next. TCRdb itself ran the multiplex PCR reads through MiXCR, one entry per CDR3 protein. The sample shows more than 1,000,000 distinct CDR3 sequences, about 40% of them seen only once. This chain connects TRBV7-7 to TRBJ2-5, with D perhaps matching TRBD2 (7 bases). The clonotype originates from an adult man with Graves' hyperthyroidism. The specimen was peripheral blood or thyroid tissue (not recorded which). Here the CDR3 DNA reads TGTGCCAGCAGCTCAACAGTGCGGGGGCTTAAAGGGGAGACCCAGTACTTC. Its protein product is CASSSTVRGLKGETQYF.